This TCR beta chain was observed in a study of T cell responses to AZD1222 COVID-19 vaccine. The analysis combined second doses at about 4 or about 12 weeks. Findings and limits, study-wide: Clonal diversity was possibly underestimated, and the donors were mostly white British, with more females. Reports say nearly half of spike-specific TCRs go after unmutated variant regions. At baseline, just five to seven AZD1222 recipients tested seropositive.

Profiling relied on immunoSEQ multiplex PCR, and the TCRdb table lists in-frame clones only, not all of them. The sample yields approximately 42,000 clones, roughly 88% seen once. Points on this clone: Its target is not known.

This CDR3 is built from 14 residues. Trimming shortened V by 3 bases and J by 2 bases, and 12 bases separated the two germline ends. Germline V gene data show CDR1 as DFQATT and CDR2 as SNEGSKA (reference sequence). This specimen was peripheral blood, taken 28 days after the second AZD1222 dose. The TCR comes from an adult who received the AZD1222 COVID-19 vaccine. The rearrangement joins TRBV20-1 to TRBJ2-3, with D possibly matching TRBD2 (6 bases). The CDR3 sequence: CSASSGTTTDTQYF. The CDR3 DNA follows: TGCAGTGCTAGTAGCGGAACCACCACAGATACGCAGTATTTT.